The T cell receptor (beta chain) described here comes from a study of T cells in Graves' hyperthyroidism and ophthalmopathy. Study findings and constraints: Blood also held most thyroid clonotypes expanded beyond 0.001.

This CDR3 has 15 amino acids. With 4 bases removed from V and 0 bases from J, the gap between germline ends came to 13 bases. The V gene's germline CDR1 is DFQATT and CDR2 SNEGSKA (reference sequence). This clonotype was detected ten times or more. The antigen remains undetermined. Diagnoses were made from clinical symptoms, serum measures (thyroxine and TRAb), thyroid ultrasound and orbital computed tomography. TCR beta CDR3 regions were amplified from RNA transcripts. HTBI primers were employed in a first-round RT-PCR of the TCR CDR3. TCRdb reanalysed the multiplex PCR reads using MiXCR and keeps one entry per CDR3 protein. This repertoire shows more than 450,000 distinct CDR3 sequences, around 13% found once; its top ten account for around 14%.

Sequenced sample: blood. The sequence came from a woman aged 40 to 55 with Graves' hyperthyroidism. The V and J genes are TRBV20-1 and TRBJ2-1; possible D gene TRBD2, 6 bases. This CDR3 is CSATTWGDSYNEQFF. CDR3 nucleotide sequence: TGCAGTGCTACCACCTGGGGGGACTCCTACAATGAGCAGTTCTTC.